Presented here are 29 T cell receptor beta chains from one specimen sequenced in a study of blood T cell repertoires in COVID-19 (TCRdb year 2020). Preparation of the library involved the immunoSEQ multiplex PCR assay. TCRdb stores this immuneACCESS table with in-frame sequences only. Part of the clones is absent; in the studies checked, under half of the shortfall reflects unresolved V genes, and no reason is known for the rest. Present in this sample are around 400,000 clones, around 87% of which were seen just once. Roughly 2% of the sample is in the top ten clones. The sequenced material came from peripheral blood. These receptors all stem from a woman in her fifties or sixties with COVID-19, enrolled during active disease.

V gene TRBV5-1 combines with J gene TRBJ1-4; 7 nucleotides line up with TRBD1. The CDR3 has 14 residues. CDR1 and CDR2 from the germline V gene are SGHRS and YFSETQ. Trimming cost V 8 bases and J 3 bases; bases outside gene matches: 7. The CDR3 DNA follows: TGCGCCAGTGGACAGGACCATGCTAATGAAAAACTGTTTTTT. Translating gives CASGQDHANEKLFF.

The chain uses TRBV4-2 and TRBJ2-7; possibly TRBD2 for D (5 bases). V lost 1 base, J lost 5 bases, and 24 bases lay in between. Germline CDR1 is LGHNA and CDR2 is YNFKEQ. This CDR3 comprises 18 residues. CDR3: CASSQVENGVQFTDEQYF. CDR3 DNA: TGTGCCAGCAGCCAAGTAGAGAACGGGGTACAGTTTACGGACGAGCAGTACTTC.

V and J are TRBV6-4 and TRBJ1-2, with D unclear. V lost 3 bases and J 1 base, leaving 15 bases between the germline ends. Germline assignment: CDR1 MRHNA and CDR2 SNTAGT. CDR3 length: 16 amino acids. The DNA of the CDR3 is TGTGCCAGCAGTGAAATCAGCGGACTACTTAACTATGGCTACACCTTC. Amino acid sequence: CASSEISGLLNYGYTF.

The CDR3 sequence: CASYHGRGISKGGNTIYF. The CDR3, as DNA: TGTGCCAGCTACCATGGCAGGGGAATTAGCAAAGGAGGAAACACCATATATTTT. The V and J genes are TRBV9 and TRBJ1-3; tentatively, D is TRBD1 (6 bases). Trimming shortened V by 7 bases and J by 4 bases, and 27 bases separated the two germline ends. The CDR3 is 18 amino acids. Per germline, CDR1 SGDLS and CDR2 YYNGEE.

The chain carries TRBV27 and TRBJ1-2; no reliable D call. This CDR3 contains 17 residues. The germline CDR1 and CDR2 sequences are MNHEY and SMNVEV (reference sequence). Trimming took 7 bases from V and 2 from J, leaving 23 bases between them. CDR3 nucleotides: TGTGCCAGCACTACCACCCCCCTCGGGGAACTAAACTATGGCTACACCTTC. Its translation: CASTTTPLGELNYGYTF.

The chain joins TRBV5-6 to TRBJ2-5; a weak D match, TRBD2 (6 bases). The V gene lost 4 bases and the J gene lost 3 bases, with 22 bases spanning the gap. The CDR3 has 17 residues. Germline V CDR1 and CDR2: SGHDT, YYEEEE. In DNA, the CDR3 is TGTGCCAGCAGCCAGAGCCCCTACCGGGAGACTAAAGAGACCCAGTACTTC. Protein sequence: CASSQSPYRETKETQYF.

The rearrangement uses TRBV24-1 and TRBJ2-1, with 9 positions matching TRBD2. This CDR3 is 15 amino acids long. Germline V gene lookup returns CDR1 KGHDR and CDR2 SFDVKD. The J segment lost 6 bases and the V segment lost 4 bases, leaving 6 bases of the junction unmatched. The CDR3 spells CATSEGAGGFNEQFF. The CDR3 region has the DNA TGTGCCACCAGTGAAGGAGCGGGGGGATTCAATGAGCAGTTCTTC.

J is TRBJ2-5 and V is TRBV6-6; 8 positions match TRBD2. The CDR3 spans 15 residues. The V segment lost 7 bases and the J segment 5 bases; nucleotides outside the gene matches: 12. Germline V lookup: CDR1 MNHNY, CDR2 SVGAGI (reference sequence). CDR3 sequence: CASTPGSGEWETQYF. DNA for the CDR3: TGTGCCAGCACCCCCGGTAGCGGGGAGTGGGAGACCCAGTACTTC.

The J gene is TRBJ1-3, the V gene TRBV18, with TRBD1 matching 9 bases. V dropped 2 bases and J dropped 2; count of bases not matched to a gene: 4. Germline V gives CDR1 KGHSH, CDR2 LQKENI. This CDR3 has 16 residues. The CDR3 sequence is CASSPGQGRTGNTIYF. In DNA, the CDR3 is TGTGCCAGCTCACCAGGACAGGGGCGTACTGGAAACACCATATATTTT.

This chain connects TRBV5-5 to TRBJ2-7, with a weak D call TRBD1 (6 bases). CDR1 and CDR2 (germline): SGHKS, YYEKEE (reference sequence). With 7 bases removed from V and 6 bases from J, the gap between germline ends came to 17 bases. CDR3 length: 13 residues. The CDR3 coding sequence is TGTGCCAGCGGCGTGGGGGCCGTCGCCGAGCAGTACTTC. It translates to CASGVGAVAEQYF.

DNA for the CDR3: TGTGCCAGCAGTGACGGAGGACTAGCGGGTTCCTACAATGAGCAGTTCTTC. Translation gives CASSDGGLAGSYNEQFF. This chain uses TRBV6-1 with TRBJ2-1; 11 bases map to TRBD2. V shed 3 bases and J 1 base; nucleotides not matched to a gene: 5. CDR1 MNHNS and CDR2 SASEGT come from the germline V gene. The CDR3 length is 17 residues.

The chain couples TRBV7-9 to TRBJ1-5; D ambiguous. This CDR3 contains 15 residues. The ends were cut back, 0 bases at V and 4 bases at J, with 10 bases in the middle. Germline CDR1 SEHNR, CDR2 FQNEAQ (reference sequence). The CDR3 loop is CASSLASLSNQPQHF. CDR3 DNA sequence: TGTGCCAGCAGCTTAGCGTCACTGAGTAATCAGCCCCAGCATTTT. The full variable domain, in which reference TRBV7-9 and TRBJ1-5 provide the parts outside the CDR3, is DTGVSQNPRHKITKRGQNVTFRCDPISEHNRLYWYRQTLGQGPEFLTYFQNEAQLEKSRLLSDRFSAERPKGSFSTLEIQRTEQGDSAMYLCASSLASLSNQPQHFGDGTRLSIL.

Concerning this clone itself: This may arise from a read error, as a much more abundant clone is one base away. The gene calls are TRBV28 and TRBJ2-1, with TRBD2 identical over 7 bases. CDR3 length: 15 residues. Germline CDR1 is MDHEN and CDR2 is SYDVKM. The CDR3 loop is CASSLWGGSYNEQFF. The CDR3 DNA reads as TGTGCCAGCAGCTTATGGGGGGGCTCCTACAATGAGCAGTTCTTC.

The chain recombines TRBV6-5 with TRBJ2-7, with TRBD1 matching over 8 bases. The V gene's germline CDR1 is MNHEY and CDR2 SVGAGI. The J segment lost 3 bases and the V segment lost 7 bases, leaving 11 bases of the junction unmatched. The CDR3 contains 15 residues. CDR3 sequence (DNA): TGTGCCAGCAACTCGCCCGACAGGGGTGTCTACGAGCAGTACTTC. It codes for CASNSPDRGVYEQYF.

As DNA, the CDR3 is TGTGCCAGCAGCTTAGGACAGGGACGCGAGCAGTACTTC. This translates into CASSLGQGREQYF. J is TRBJ2-7 and V is TRBV11-2; the match to TRBD1 covers 7 bases. This CDR3 comprises 13 residues. Looked up from germline, CDR1 is SGHAT and CDR2 is FQNNGV. Trimming at V came to 1 base and at J to 6 bases, leaving 3 bases not matched to a gene.

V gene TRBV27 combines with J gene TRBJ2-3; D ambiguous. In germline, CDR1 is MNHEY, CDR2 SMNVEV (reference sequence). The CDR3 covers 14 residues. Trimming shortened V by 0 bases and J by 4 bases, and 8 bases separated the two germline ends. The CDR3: CASSLSSTSDTQYF. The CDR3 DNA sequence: TGTGCCAGCAGTTTATCTTCGACATCAGATACGCAGTATTTT.

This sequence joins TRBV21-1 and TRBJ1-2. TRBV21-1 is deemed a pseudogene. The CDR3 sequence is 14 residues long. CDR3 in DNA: TGTGCCAGCAAAGACGAGGGTTCTAACTATGGCTACACCTTC. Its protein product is CASKDEGSNYGYTF.

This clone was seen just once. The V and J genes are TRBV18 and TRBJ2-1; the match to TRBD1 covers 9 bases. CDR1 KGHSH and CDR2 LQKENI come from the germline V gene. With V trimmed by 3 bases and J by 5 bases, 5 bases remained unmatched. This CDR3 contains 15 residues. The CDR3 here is CASSPRTGENNEQFF. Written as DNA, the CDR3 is TGTGCCAGCTCACCTAGGACAGGGGAAAACAATGAGCAGTTCTTC.

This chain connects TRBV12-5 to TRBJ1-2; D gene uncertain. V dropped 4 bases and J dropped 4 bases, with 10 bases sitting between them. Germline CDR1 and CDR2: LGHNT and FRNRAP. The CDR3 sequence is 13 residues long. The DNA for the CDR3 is TGTGCTAGTGGTTCTCAGGCTCGCTATGGCTACACCTTC. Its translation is CASGSQARYGYTF.

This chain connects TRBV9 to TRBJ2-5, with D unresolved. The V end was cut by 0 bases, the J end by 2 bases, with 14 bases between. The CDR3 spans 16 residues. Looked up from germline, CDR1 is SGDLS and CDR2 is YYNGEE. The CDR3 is CASSVGRRSFQETQYF. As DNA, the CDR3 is TGTGCCAGCAGCGTAGGCAGACGGAGTTTTCAAGAGACCCAGTACTTC.

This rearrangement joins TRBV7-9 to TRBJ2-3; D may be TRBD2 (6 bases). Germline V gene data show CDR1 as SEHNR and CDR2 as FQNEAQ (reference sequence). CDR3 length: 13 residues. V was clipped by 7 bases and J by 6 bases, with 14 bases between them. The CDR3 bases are TGTGCCAGCATAGGGGAGGCAGGGGATACGCAGTATTTT. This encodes CASIGEAGDTQYF.

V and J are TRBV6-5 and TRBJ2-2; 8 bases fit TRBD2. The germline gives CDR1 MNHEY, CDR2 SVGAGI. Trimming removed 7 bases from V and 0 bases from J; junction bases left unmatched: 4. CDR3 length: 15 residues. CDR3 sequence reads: CASIRGGPNTGELFF. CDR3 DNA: TGTGCCAGCATCCGGGGGGGCCCGAACACCGGGGAGCTGTTTTTT.

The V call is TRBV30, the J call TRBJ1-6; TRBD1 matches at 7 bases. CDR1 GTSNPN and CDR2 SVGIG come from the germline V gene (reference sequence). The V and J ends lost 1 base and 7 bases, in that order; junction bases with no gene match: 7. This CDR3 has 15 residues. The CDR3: CAWSAWTGSNSPLHF. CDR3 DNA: TGTGCCTGGAGTGCTTGGACAGGTTCGAATTCACCCCTCCACTTT.

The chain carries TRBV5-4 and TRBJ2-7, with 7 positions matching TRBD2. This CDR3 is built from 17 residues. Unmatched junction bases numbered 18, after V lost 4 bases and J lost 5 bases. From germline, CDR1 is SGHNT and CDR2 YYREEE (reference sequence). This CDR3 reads CASSRPSGVVGSHEQYF. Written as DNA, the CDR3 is TGTGCCAGCAGCCGACCTAGCGGCGTGGTGGGTTCTCACGAGCAGTACTTC.

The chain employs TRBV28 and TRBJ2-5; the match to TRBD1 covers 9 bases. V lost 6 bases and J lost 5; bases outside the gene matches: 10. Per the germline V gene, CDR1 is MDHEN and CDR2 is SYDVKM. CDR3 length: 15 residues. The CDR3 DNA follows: TGTGCCAGCAGATCACAGGGGGCGCCCCAGGAGACCCAGTACTTC. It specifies CASRSQGAPQETQYF.

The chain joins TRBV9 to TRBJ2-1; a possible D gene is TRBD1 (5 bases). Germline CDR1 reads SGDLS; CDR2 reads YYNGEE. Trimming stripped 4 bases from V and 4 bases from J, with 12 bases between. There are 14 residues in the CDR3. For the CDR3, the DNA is TGTGCCAGCAGCACCCGGACACAATACAATGAGCAGTTCTTC. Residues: CASSTRTQYNEQFF. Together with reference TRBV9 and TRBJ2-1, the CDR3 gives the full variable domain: DSGVTQTPKHLITATGQRVTLRCSPRSGDLSVYWYQQSLDQGLQFLIQYYNGEERAKGNILERFSAQQFPDLHSELNLSSLELGDSALYFCASSTRTQYNEQFFGPGTRLTVL.

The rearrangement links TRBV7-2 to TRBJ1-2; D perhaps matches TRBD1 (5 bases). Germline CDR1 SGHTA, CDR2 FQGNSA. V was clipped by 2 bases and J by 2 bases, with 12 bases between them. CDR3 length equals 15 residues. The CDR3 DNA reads TGTGCCAGCAGCTTAAGAGTGGGGGGAAACTATGGCTACACCTTC. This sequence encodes CASSLRVGGNYGYTF.

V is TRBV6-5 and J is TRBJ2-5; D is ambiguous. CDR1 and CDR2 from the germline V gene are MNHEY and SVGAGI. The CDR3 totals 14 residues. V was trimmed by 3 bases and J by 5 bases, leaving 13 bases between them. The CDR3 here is CASSYSRWAETQYF. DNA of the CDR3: TGTGCCAGCAGTTATTCCCGATGGGCGGAGACCCAGTACTTC.

The CDR3 DNA follows: TGTGCCAGCAGCAAGCCCGGGACAGGGAGCTCCTATAATTCACCCCTCCACTTT. It specifies CASSKPGTGSSYNSPLHF. The rearrangement joins TRBV7-2 to TRBJ1-6; 9 bases match TRBD1. Germline CDR1 reads SGHTA; CDR2 reads FQGNSA. The CDR3 extends over 18 amino acids. The V segment lost 5 bases and the J segment 0 bases; nucleotides outside the gene matches: 8.